This TCR beta chain was captured by sequencing in a study of T cells in Graves' hyperthyroidism and ophthalmopathy. Points from the study as a whole: In simple terms, a model built on 13 V-J features told ophthalmopathy apart from stable hyperthyroidism. The model predicted ophthalmopathy a median roughly six months before onset.

This clonotype was counted many times. No antigen is known for it. Patients were excluded because of uncontrolled infection, other autoimmune disease, pregnancy or lactation. The PBMCs were sourced from fresh peripheral blood (about 9.7 ml). Trimming removed 7 bases from V and 6 bases from J, with 22 bases in between. The CDR3 contains 15 residues. TCR beta CDR3 region amplification was performed from RNA transcripts. HTBI primers were the set used in a first-round RT-PCR of the TCR CDR3. MiXCR, run by TCRdb on the multiplex PCR reads, gives a single entry per CDR3 protein. The profile shows more than 350,000 distinct CDR3 sequences, roughly 15% of them singletons.

Sequencing input: blood. This TCR came from a woman aged 60-70 years with Graves' ophthalmopathy. The J gene is TRBJ2-7, the V gene TRBV12-3 or TRBV12-4, with D possibly TRBD1 on 5 matching bases. CDR3 loop: CASTKTSWGTSEQYF. The DNA of the CDR3 is TGTGCCAGCACCAAAACCAGCTGGGGCACCAGCGAGCAGTACTTC.